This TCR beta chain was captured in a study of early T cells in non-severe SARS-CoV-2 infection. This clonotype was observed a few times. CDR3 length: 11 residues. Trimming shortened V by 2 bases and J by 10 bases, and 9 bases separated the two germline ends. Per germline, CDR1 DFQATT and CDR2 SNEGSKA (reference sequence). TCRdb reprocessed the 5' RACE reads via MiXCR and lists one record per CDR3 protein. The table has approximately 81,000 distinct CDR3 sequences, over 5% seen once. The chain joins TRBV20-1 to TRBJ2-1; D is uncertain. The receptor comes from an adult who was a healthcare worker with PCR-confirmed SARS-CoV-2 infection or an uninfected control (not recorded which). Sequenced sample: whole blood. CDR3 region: CSARRSLEQFF. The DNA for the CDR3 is TGCAGTGCTAGACGCTCCCTCGAGCAGTTCTTC.